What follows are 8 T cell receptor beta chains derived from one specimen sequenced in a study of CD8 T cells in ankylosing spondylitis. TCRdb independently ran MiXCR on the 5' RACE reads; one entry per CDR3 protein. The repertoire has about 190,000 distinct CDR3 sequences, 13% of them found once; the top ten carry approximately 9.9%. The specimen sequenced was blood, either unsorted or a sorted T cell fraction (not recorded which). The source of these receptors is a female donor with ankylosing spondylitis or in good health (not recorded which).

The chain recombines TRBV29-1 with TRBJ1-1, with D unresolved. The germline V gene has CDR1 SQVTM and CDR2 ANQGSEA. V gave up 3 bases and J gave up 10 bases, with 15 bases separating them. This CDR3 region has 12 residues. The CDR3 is CSVESGSARAFF. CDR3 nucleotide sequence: TGCAGCGTTGAGTCCGGGTCCGCCAGAGCTTTCTTT.

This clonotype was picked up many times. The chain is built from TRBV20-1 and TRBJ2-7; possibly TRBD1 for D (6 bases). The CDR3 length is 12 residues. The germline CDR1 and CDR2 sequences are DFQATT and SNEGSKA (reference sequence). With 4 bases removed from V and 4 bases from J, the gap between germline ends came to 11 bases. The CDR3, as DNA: TGCAGTGCTAATCAGGGGCCTTACGAGCAGTACTTC. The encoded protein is CSANQGPYEQYF.

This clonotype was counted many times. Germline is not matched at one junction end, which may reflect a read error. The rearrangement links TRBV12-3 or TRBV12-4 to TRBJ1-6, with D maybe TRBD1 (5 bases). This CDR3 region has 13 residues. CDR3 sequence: CATSLPGLSPLHF. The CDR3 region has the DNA TGTGCCACCAGTCTCCCAGGGTTATCACCCCTCCACTTT.

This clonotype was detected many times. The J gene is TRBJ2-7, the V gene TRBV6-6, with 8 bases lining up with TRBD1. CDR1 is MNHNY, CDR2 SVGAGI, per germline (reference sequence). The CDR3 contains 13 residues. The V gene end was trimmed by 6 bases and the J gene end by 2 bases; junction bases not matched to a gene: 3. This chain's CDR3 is CASREQGAYEQYF. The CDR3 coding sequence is TGTGCCAGCAGGGAACAGGGGGCCTACGAGCAGTACTTC.

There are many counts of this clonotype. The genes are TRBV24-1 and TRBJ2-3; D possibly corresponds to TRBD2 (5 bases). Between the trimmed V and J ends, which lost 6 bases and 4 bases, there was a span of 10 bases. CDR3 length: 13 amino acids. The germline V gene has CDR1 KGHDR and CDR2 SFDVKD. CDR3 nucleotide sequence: TGTGCCACCAGTCATGGGAGCGCAGATACGCAGTATTTT. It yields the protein CATSHGSADTQYF.

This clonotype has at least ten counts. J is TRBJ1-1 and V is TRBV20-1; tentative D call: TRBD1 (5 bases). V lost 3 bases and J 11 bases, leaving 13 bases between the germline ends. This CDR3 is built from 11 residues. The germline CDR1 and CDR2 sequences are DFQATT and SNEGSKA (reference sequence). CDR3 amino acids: CSARGQGLAFF. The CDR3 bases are TGCAGTGCTAGGGGTCAGGGACTTGCTTTCTTT.

CDR3 nucleotides: TGTGCCACCAGGCTGGGACAGGCCAATCGTAATGAGCAGTTCTTC. The encoded protein is CATRLGQANRNEQFF. The chain couples TRBV24-1 to TRBJ2-1; TRBD1 agrees at 8 bases. CDR3 length equals 15 residues. Losses at the gene ends were 7 bases for V and 7 bases for J; bases not matched to a gene: 11. Germline V CDR1 and CDR2: KGHDR, SFDVKD.

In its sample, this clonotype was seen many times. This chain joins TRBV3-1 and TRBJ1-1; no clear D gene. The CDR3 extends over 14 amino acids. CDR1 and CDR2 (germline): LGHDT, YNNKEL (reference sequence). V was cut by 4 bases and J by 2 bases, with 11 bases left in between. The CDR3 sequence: CASSPKVGNTEAFF. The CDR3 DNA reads TGTGCCAGCAGCCCCAAGGTGGGAAACACTGAAGCTTTCTTT. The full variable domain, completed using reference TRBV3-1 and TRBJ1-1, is DTAVSQTPKYLVTQMGNDKSIKCEQNLGHDTMYWYKQDSKKFLKIMFSYNNKELIINETVPNRFSPKSPDKAHLNLHINSLELGDSAVYFCASSPKVGNTEAFFGQGTRLTVV.